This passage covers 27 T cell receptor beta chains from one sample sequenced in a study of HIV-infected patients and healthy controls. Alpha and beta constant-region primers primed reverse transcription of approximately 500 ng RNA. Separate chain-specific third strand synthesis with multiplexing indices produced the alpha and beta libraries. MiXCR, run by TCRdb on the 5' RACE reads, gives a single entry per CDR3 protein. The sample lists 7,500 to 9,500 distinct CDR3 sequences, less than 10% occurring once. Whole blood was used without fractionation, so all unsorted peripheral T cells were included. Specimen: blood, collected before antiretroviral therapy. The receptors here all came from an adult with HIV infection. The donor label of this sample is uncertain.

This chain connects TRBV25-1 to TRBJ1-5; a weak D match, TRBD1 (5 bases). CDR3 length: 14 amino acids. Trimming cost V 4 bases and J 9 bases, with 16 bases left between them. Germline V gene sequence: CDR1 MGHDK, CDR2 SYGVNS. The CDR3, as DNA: TGTGCCAGCAGTGGTCAGGGCAGCATAGGGCCCCAGCATTTT. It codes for CASSGQGSIGPQHF.

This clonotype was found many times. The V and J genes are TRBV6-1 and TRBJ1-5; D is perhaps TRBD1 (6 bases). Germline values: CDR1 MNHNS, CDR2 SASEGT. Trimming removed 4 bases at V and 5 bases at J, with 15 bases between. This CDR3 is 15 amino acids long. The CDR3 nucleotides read TGTGCCAGCAGTGTCGTCAGGGGAGGAGATCAGCCCCAGCATTTT. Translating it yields CASSVVRGGDQPQHF.

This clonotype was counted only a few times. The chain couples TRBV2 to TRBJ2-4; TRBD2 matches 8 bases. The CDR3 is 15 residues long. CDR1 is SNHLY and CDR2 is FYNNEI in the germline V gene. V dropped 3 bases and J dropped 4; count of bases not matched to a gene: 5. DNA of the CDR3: TGTGCCAGCAGTGACGGGGGGGACGGTAAAAACATTCAGTACTTC. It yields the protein CASSDGGDGKNIQYF.

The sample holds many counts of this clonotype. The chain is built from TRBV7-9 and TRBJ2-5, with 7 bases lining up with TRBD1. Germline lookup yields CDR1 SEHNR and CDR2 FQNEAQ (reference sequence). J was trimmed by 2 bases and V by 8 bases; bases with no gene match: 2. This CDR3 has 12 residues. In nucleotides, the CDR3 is TGTGCCAGCGGACAGGAACAAGAGACCCAGTACTTC. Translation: CASGQEQETQYF.

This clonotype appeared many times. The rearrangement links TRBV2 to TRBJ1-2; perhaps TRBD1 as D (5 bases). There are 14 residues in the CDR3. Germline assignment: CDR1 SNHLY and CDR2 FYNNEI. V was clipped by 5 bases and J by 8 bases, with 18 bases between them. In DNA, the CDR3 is TGTGCCAGCAGTAGGGACGGAAGACGTGCGGGCTACACCTTC. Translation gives CASSRDGRRAGYTF.

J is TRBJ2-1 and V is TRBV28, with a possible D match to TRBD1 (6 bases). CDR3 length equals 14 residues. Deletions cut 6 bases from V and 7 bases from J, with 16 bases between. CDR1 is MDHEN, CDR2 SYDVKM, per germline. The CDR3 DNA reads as TGTGCCAGCAGGGATTACAGGGTTCCAAATGAGCAGTTCTTC. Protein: CASRDYRVPNEQFF.

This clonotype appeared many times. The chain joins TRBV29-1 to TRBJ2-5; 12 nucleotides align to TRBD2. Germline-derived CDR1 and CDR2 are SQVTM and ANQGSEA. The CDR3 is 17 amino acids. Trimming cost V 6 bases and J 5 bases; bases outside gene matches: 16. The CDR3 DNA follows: TGCAGCGTGCCCCCCCAGTCTAGCGGGAGGGCAGGTGAGACCCAGTACTTC. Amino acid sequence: CSVPPQSSGRAGETQYF.

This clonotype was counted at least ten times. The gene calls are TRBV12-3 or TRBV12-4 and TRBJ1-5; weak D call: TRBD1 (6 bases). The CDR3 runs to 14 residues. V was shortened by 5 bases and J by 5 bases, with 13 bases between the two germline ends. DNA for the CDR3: TGTGCCAGCAGTCAACAGGGAGGGGATCAGCCCCAGCATTTT. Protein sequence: CASSQQGGDQPQHF.

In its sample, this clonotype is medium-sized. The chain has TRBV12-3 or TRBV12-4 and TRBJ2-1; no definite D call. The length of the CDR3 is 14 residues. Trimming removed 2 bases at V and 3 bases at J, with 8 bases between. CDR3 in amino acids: CASSLMELYNEQFF. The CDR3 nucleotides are TGTGCCAGCAGTTTAATGGAACTCTACAATGAGCAGTTCTTC.

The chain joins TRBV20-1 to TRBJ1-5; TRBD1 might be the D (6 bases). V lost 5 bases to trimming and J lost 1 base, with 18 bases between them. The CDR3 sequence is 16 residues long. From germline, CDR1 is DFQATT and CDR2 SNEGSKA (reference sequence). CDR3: CSAPWGGGSSNQPQHF. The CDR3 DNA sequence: TGCAGTGCTCCCTGGGGAGGGGGTTCGAGCAATCAGCCCCAGCATTTT.

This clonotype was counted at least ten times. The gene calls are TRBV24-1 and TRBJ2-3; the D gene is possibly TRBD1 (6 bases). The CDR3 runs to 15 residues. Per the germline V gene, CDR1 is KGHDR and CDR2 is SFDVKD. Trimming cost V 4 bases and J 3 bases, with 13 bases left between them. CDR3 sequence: CATSEPTGLTDTQYF. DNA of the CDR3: TGTGCCACCAGTGAACCGACAGGACTGACAGATACGCAGTATTTT.

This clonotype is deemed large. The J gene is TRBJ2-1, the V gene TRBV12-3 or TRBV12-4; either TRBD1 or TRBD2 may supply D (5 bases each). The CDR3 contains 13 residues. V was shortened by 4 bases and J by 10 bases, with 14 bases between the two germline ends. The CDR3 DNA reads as TGTGCCAGCAGTTCCTCCAGGGAGAAGGAGCAGTTCTTC. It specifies CASSSSREKEQFF.

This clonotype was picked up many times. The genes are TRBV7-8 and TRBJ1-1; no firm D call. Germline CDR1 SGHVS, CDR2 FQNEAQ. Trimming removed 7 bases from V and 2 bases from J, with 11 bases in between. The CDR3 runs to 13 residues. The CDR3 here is CASTQWQNTEAFF. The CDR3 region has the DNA TGTGCCAGCACCCAGTGGCAAAACACTGAAGCTTTCTTT.

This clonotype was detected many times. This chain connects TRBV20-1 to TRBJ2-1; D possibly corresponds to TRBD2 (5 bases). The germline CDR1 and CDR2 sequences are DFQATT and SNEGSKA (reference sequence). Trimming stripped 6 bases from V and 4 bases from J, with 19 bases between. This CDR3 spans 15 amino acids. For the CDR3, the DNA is TGCAGTGCGGATTATAGCGACTCAGAATACAATGAGCAGTTCTTC. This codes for CSADYSDSEYNEQFF.

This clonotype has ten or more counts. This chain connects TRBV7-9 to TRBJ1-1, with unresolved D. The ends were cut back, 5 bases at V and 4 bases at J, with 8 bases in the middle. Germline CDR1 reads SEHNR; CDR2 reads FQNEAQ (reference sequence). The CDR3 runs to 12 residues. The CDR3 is CASSPKLTEAFF. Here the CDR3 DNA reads TGTGCCAGCAGCCCCAAACTCACTGAAGCTTTCTTT.

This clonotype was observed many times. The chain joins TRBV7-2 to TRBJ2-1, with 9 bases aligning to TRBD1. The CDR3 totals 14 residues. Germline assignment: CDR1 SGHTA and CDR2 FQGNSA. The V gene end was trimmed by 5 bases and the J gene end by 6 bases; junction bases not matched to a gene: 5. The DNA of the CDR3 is TGTGCCAGCAGCCCAGAGACAGGGGGCAATGAGCAGTTCTTC. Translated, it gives CASSPETGGNEQFF.

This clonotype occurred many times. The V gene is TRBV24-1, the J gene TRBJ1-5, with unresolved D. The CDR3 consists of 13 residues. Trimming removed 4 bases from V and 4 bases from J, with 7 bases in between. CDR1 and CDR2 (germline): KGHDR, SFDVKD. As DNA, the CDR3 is TGTGCCACCAGTGACGGGGTAAATCAGCCCCAGCATTTT. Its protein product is CATSDGVNQPQHF.

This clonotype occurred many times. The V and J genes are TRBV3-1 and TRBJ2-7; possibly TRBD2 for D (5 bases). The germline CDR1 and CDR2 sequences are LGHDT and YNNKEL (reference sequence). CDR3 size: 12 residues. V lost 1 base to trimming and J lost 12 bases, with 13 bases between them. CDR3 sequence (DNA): TGTGCCAGCAGCCAAGGGAGCGGAGGATGGTACTTC. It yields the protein CASSQGSGGWYF.

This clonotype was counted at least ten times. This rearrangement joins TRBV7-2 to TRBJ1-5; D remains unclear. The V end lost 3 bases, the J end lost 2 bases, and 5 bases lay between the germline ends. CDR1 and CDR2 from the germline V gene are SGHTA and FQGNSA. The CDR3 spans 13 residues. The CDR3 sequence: CASSFKGNQPQHF. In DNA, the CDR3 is TGTGCCAGCAGCTTCAAAGGCAATCAGCCCCAGCATTTT.

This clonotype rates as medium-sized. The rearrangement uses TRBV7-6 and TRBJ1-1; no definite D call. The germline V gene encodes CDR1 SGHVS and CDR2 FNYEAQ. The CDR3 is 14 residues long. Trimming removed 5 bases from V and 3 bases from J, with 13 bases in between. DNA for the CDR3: TGTGCCAGCAGCCCTGAACTGAGGGACACTGAAGCTTTCTTT. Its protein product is CASSPELRDTEAFF.

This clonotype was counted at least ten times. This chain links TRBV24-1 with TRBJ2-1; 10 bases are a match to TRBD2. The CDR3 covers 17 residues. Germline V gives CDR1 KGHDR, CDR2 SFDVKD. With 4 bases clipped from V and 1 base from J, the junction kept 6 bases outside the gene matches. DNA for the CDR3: TGTGCCACCAGTGACACCTCTAGCGGGAGTTCCTACAATGAGCAGTTCTTC. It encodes CATSDTSSGSSYNEQFF.

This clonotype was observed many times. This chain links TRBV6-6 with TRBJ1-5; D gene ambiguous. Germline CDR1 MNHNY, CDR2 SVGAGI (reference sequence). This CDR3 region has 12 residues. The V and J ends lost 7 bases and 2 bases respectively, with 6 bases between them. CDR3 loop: CASNRGNQPQHF. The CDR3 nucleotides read TGTGCCAGCAATCGTGGCAATCAGCCCCAGCATTTT.

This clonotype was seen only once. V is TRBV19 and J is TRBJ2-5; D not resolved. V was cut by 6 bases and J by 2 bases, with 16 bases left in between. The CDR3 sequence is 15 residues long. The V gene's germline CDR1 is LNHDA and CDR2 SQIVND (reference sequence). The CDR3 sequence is CASSRSVTVQETQYF. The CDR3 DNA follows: TGTGCCAGTAGCCGATCGGTCACAGTTCAAGAGACCCAGTACTTC.

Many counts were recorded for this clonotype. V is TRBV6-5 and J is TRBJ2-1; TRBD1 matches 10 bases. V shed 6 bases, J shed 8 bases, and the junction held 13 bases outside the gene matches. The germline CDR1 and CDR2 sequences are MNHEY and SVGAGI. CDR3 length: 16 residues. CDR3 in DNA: TGTGCCAGCAGACCGACGGACAGGGGGGTGAGGGATGAGCAGTTCTTC. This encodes CASRPTDRGVRDEQFF.

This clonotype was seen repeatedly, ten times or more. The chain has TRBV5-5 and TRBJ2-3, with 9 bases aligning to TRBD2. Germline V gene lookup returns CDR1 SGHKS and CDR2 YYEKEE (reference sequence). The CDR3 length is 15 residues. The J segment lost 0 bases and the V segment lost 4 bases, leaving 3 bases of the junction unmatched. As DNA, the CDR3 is TGTGCCAGCAGCCCCGGACTAGCGAGCACAGATACGCAGTATTTT. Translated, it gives CASSPGLASTDTQYF.

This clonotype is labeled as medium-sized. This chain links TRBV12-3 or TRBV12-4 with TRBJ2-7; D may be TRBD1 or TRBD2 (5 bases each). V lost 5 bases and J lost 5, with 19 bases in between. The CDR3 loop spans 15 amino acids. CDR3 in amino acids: CASSPSPHGAHEQYF. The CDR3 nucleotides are TGTGCCAGCAGTCCCTCCCCCCACGGGGCCCACGAGCAGTACTTC.

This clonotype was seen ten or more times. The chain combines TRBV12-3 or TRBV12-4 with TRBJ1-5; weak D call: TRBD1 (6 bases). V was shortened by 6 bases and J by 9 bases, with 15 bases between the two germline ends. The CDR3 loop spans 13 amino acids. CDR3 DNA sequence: TGTGCCAGCAGACGCCGGGGGGCAGGGCCCCAGCATTTT. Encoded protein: CASRRRGAGPQHF.